This T cell receptor (beta chain) was recovered during a study of cytomegalovirus exposure and HLA in healthy donors. Study-wide findings and caveats: Presence/absence analyses treated sequencing depth as roughly uniform across donors. The records held CMV serostatus as the only immune exposure information. Productive status was seen about 90% or about 30% of the time for most TCR beta V segments in an earlier analysis. Using a false discovery rate of 0.05, a later analysis showed that 15,000 to 20,000 TCR beta sequences were associated with HLA alleles.

Comments on this clone: No antigen is known for it.

V was pared by 2 bases and J by 4 bases, with 3 bases of the junction left unmatched. This CDR3 comprises 16 residues. Germline V gene lookup returns CDR1 SGHRS and CDR2 YFSETQ. The PCR used 60 Vbeta and 13 Jbeta primers. Only in-frame clones appear in the TCRdb table, and some are missing; sequencing was by immunoSEQ multiplex PCR. The table has about 180,000 clones, about 68% seen once. Sequenced sample: PBMCs. The clonotype originates from a female donor in good health and CMV-seronegative. V usage is TRBV5-1 and J usage is TRBJ2-1; 13 positions match TRBD2. CDR3 in DNA: TGCGCCAGCAGCTTACTAGCGGGGGGGGCATACAATGAGCAGTTCTTC. Translated: CASSLLAGGAYNEQFF. The full variable domain, in which reference TRBV5-1 and TRBJ2-1 provide the parts outside the CDR3, is KAGVTQTPRYLIKTRGQQVTLSCSPISGHRSVSWYQQTPGQGLQFLFEYFSETQRNKGNFPGRFSGRQFSNSRSEMNVSTLELGDSALYLCASSLLAGGAYNEQFFGPGTRLTVL.